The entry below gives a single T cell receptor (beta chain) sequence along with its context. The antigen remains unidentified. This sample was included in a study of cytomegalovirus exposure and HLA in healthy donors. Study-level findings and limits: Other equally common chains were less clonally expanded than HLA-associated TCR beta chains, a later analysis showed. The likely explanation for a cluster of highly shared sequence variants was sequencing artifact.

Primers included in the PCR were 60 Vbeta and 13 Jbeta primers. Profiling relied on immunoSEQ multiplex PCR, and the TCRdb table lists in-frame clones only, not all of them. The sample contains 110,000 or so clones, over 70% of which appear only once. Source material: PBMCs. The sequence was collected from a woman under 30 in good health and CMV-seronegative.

This CDR3 reads CASSYSLGGVRELFF. The DNA for the CDR3 is TGTGCCAGCAGTTACTCCCTGGGTGGAGTTAGAGAGCTGTTTTTT. The rearrangement uses TRBV6-5 and TRBJ2-2, with D unclear. Trimming took 0 bases from V and 11 from J, leaving 16 bases between them. This CDR3 is built from 15 residues. Looked up from germline, CDR1 is MNHEY and CDR2 is SVGAGI.